Each of the 6 T cell receptor beta chains below was sequenced from the same sample in a study of Tregs in tolerant kidney transplant recipients. After roughly six days with irradiated graft donor PBMCs, CFSE-labeled recipient PBMCs were FACS-sorted. Profiled with immunoSEQ multiplex PCR; TCRdb holds only in-frame clones, not every one. The table lists around 1,800 clones. No antigen has been identified for these receptors. This material consisted of CD4+ T cells from blood cultured with allogeneic cells, taken before the transplant. All receptors come from a human patient who received a combined kidney and bone marrow transplant.

This clone is medium-sized (0.01 to 0.1%) by frequency. The read is 3 residues too short to cover the CDR3 end, so that end is filled in from the germline J gene. The chain recombines TRBV7-2 with TRBJ1-6; D unclear. The V end lost 5 bases, the J end lost 9 bases, and 8 bases lay between the germline ends. The CDR3 has 12 residues. Germline V gene sequence: CDR1 SGHTA, CDR2 FQGNSA. The CDR3 sequence: CASSARGSPLHF. The CDR3 DNA, read in part, is TGTGCCAGCAGCGCCCGGGGTTCACCC.

Worth noting for this clone: At one end, the junction sequence differs from germline, possibly due to a read error. From the germline J gene comes the end of the CDR3, since the read stops 3 residues before it. V and J are TRBV30 and TRBJ1-5; D uncertain. The germline gives CDR1 GTSNPN, CDR2 SVGIG (reference sequence). The length of the CDR3 is 14 residues. Here the CDR3 reads CARSVPGSNQPQHF. Partial CDR3 DNA: TGTGCCCGGAGTGTACCGGGTTCCAATCAGCCC. Full variable domain (rest looked up from reference TRBV30 and TRBJ1-5): SQTIHQWPATLVQPVGSPLSLECTVEGTSNPNLYWYRQAAGRGLQLLFYSVGIGQISSEVPQNLSASRPQDRQFILSSKKLLLSDSGFYLCARSVPGSNQPQHFGDGTRLSIL.

By frequency, this clone is hyperexpanded. From the germline J gene comes the end of the CDR3, since the read stops 3 residues before it. The V and J genes are TRBV10-1 and TRBJ2-3, with D hard to call. The V gene's germline CDR1 is WNHNN and CDR2 SYGVQD (reference sequence). This CDR3 comprises 14 residues. V lost 5 bases to trimming and J lost 2 bases, with 11 bases between them. Incomplete CDR3 DNA: TGCGCCAGCAGTCGCGGCCTGAACACAGATACG. Protein: CASSRGLNTDT. In full, the CDR3 is CASSRGLNTDTQYF.

Points on this clone: A junction boundary mismatches the germline segment, possibly from a read error. The read falls 3 residues short of the CDR3 end, and the missing part is taken from the germline J gene. The chain carries TRBV19 and TRBJ2-7, with D tentatively TRBD2 (5 bases). Germline V gene sequence: CDR1 LNHDA, CDR2 SQIVND (reference sequence). The CDR3 length is 11 residues. The CDR3 region is CPSRSGYEQYF. The CDR3 bases that were read are TGTCCCAGTAGAAGCGGCTACGAG.

As to this clone: The read ends 3 residues early relative to the CDR3; the germline J gene fills the gap. This rearrangement joins TRBV28 to TRBJ2-2, with 9 bases that match TRBD2. Trimming cost V 7 bases and J 2 bases; bases outside gene matches: 5. CDR3 length equals 15 residues. The germline gives CDR1 MDHEN, CDR2 SYDVKM. CDR3 DNA, as far as it was read: TGTGCCAGCACTTATAGCGGGAGCAACACCGGGGAG. Encoded protein: CASTYSGSNTGE. The entire CDR3 sequence reads CASTYSGSNTGELFF.

To note about this clone: The CDR3 end falls 3 residues outside the read, so it is completed with the germline J gene. The rearrangement uses TRBV10-1 and TRBJ2-1; D may be TRBD2 (5 bases). The CDR3 covers 12 residues. The germline V and J ends were trimmed by 6 bases and 7 bases, with 10 bases remaining between them. CDR1 is WNHNN, CDR2 SYGVQD, per germline (reference sequence). The chain's CDR3 is CASSPAGNEQFF. The CDR3 DNA, read in part, is TGCGCCAGCAGCCCGGCGGGTAATGAG.